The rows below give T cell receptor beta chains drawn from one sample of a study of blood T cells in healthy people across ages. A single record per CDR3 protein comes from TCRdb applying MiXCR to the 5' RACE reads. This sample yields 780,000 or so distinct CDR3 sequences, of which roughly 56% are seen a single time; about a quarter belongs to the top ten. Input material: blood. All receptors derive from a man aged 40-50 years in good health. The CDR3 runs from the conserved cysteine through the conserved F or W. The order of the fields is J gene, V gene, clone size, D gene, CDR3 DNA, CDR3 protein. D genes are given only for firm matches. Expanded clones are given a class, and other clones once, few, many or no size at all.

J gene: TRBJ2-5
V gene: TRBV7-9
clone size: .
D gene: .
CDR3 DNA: TGTGCCAGCAGCTTCCACGGCGAGGAGACCCAGTACTTC
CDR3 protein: CASSFHGEETQYF

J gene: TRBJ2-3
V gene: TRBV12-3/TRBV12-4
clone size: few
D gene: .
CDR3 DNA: TGTGCCAGCAGTATCAAGGGGGATACGCAGTATTTT
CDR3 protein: CASSIKGDTQYF

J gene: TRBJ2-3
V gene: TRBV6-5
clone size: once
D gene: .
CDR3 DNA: TGTGCCAGCAGTTACCTCCACACAGATACGCAGTATTTT
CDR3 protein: CASSYLHTDTQYF

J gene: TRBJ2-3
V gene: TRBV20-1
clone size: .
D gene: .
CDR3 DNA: TGCAGTGCTGGCATCGAAACGGGAGACACAGATACGCAGTATTTT
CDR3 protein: CSAGIETGDTDTQYF

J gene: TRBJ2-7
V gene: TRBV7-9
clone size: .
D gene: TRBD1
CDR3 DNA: TGTGCCAGCAGCCTCAAGACAGGGATCTCCTACGAGCAGTACTTC
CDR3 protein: CASSLKTGISYEQYF

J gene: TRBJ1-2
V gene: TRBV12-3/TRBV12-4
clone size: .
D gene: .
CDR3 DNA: TGTGCCAGCAGTTTACGTAGGGGAAGGGACTATGGCTACACCTTC
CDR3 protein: CASSLRRGRDYGYTF

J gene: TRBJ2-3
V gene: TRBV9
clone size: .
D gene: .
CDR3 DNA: TGTGCCAGCAGCAGGGGTATAGATACGCAGTATTTT
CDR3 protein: CASSRGIDTQYF

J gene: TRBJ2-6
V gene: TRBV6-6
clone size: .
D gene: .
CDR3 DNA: TGTGCCAGCAGTCAGCCGACGGGAGGGGCCAACGTCCTGACTTTC
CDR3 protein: CASSQPTGGANVLTF

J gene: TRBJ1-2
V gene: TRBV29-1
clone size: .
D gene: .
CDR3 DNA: TGCAGCGCCGACGGACACGGCAACTATGGCTACACCTTC
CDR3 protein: CSADGHGNYGYTF

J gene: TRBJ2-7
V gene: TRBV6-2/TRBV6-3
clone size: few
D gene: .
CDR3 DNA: TGTGCCAGCAGTTCGGCACCGGTCTACGAGCAGTACTTC
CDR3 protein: CASSSAPVYEQYF

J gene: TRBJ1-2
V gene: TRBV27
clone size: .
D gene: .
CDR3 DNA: TGTGCCAGCGGGAACGGGGTTATTTATGGCTACACCTTC
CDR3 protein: CASGNGVIYGYTF

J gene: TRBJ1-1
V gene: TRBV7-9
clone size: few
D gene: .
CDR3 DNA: TGTGCCAGCAGCTCCCCCCCGGGACACATGAACACTGAAGCTTTCTTT
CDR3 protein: CASSSPPGHMNTEAFF

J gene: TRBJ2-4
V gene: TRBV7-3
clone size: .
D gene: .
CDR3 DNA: TGTGCCAGCAGCAAGTCTGGAAACATTCAGTACTTC
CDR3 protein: CASSKSGNIQYF

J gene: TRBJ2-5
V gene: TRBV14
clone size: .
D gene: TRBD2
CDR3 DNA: TGTGCCAGCAGCCAATCGGGACTAGAAAGGAAAGAGACCCAGTACTTC
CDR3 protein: CASSQSGLERKETQYF

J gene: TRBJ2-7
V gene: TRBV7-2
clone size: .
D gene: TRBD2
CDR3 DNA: TGTGCCAGCAGCTTAAGAACGGGAGGCTCCTACGAGCAGTACTTC
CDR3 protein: CASSLRTGGSYEQYF